The subject of this entry is one T cell receptor (beta chain). The source of the sample is a study of blood T cell repertoires in COVID-19. Study overall: Samples came from the United States, Italy and Spain, spanning acute and convalescent COVID-19. PBMCs, B-cell-depleted T cells, or T cells were the source of the cDNA or gDNA that made up the material.

Germline V CDR1 and CDR2: KGHDR, SFDVKD. There are 18 residues in the CDR3. Trimming took off 0 bases at V and 1 base at J, with 17 bases between the two ends. Per the original data handling: By means of reference gene primer amplification, nucleated cell counts were estimated. TCRdb's copy holds only in-frame clones and misses some; the assay was immunoSEQ multiplex PCR. The V and J calls and clone size are taken from that table; D and trimming were inferred from the DNA. Among some 150,000 clones, over 75% were seen once, and the ten largest hold roughly 1.2%. The clonotype comes from a man between 60 and 70 years old who had recovered from COVID-19. Sample: peripheral blood. This rearrangement joins TRBV24-1 to TRBJ1-2; D ambiguous. The CDR3, as DNA: TGTGCCACCAGTGATTTGCCGCTGGGGAGGTCTAATAACTATGGCTACACCTTC. Its translation is CATSDLPLGRSNNYGYTF.